This TCR beta chain stems from a study of T cell changes during pregnancy in multiple sclerosis. Germline V gene sequence: CDR1 WSHSY, CDR2 SAAADI. Trimming took 6 bases from V and 2 from J, leaving 23 bases between them. The CDR3 is 17 residues long. The table came from immunoSEQ multiplex PCR; TCRdb's copy has only in-frame clones and leaves some out. Altogether around 50,000 clones are present, around 90% being singletons, with the ten largest covering 0.61%. The source material was CD4+ T cells from peripheral blood mononuclear cells, sampled after pregnancy. V gene TRBV10-2 combines with J gene TRBJ2-7; tentative D call: TRBD1 (5 bases). The TCR comes from a female donor in good health, enrolled as a control in a pregnancy study. CDR3 in amino acids: CASRPGHWQSPPYEQYF. The CDR3 DNA sequence: TGCGCCAGCAGACCCGGACACTGGCAGTCCCCGCCCTACGAGCAGTACTTC.